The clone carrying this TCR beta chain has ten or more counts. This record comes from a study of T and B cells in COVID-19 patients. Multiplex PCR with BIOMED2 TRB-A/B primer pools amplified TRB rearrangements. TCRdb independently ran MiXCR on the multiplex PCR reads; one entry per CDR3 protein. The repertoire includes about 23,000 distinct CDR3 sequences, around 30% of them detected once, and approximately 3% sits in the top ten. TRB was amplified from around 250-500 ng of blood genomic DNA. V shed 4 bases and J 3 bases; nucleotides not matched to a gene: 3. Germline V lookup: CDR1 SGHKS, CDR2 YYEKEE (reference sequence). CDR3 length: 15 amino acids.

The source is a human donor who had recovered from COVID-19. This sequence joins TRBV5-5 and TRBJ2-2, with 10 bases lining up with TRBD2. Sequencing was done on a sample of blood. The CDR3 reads CASSPGLADTGELFF. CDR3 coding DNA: TGTGCCAGCAGCCCAGGACTAGCGGACACCGGGGAGCTGTTTTTT.